The T cell receptor (beta chain) described here comes from a study of low-dose radiotherapy and immunotherapy resistance in tumors. At the level of the study: Participants were given intravenous cyclophosphamide 200 mg/m2 every two weeks, one day before radiation and immunotherapy. On cycle 1 day 1, patients started four cycles of oral aspirin 300 mg daily.

TRAV- and TRBV-specific primers primed first-strand cDNA, covering alpha and beta chains. Amplification, which lasted roughly 22 PCR cycles, used a constant-region primer and V-primer adapter to amplify TCRs. TCRdb used MiXCR to reprocess the reads, holding one entry per CDR3 protein. Here the sample spans 11,000 or so distinct CDR3 sequences, less than 75% being singletons. The CDR3 sequence is 14 residues long. Trimming shortened V by 2 bases and J by 1 base, and 6 bases separated the two germline ends. Germline V lookup: CDR1 MGHDK, CDR2 SYGVNS. This clonotype originated in a human donor with advanced metastatic prostate, ovarian, gallbladder or colorectal cancer (not recorded which). This table probably holds off-target reads from a library built for another chain. This chain joins TRBV25-1 and TRBJ1-3, with D uncertain. The CDR3 region is CASSETGSGNTIYF. The CDR3 coding sequence is TGTGCCAGCAGTGAAACGGGGTCTGGAAACACCATATATTTT.